This T cell receptor (beta chain) was profiled in a study of a mutant IDH1 vaccine in newly diagnosed glioma. Study details: Patients had eight vaccinations, in weeks 1, 3, 5, 7, 11, 15, 19 and 23. Investigators started vaccination 4-6 weeks after radiotherapy alone, or with temozolomide cycles. Of treated patients, around 62% were men and about 40% women, averaging around 42 years.

There are a few counts of this clone. Its antigen is as yet unknown. The time point: week 11, during vaccination. Vaccination used 300 ug of mutant IDH1 20-mer peptide per dose, with topical imiquimod. Donors had new WHO grade 3 or 4 IDH1-mutant, ATRX-lost astrocytomas. Profiling relied on immunoSEQ multiplex PCR, and the TCRdb table lists in-frame clones only, not all of them. The repertoire holds roughly 70,000 clones, with around 85% as singletons. With 3 bases clipped from V and 1 base from J, the junction kept 6 bases outside the gene matches. The germline gives CDR1 SGDLS, CDR2 YYNGEE. CDR3 length: 15 amino acids.

The material sequenced was PBMCs, taken from a glioma patient whose treatment included an IDH1 peptide vaccine. The chain has TRBV9 and TRBJ1-1, with 7 bases identical to TRBD1. The source of this sequence is a woman aged 50 to 60 with glioma. CDR3: CASSDIGQANTEAFF. The CDR3 DNA follows: TGTGCCAGCAGCGACATCGGACAGGCGAACACTGAAGCTTTCTTT.